The 17 T cell receptor beta chains in this list originate from one sample, sequenced in a study of Tregs in tolerant kidney transplant recipients. Data came from immunoSEQ multiplex PCR; TCRdb stores just in-frame clones and leaves some out. The table lists 75,000 to 100,000 clones, approximately 94% of them singletons. The sample consisted of CD8+ T cells from blood. All receptors derive from a human donor in good health.

This clone occurred once. The V and J genes are TRBV28 and TRBJ2-1; D is possibly TRBD2 (5 bases). The CDR3 has 14 residues. CDR1 and CDR2 from the germline V gene are MDHEN and SYDVKM. Trimming removed 6 bases at V and 8 bases at J, with 17 bases between. The CDR3 reads CASSIDGGSDEQFF. The CDR3 DNA is TGTGCCAGCAGCATCGACGGAGGTTCGGATGAGCAGTTCTTC.

CDR3 sequence reads: CASSSGRADVFIYNEQFF. Written as DNA, the CDR3 is TGTGCCAGTAGTAGCGGGAGGGCCGACGTTTTTATTTACAATGAGCAGTTCTTC. The rearrangement joins TRBV19 to TRBJ2-1; 9 bases map to TRBD2. The J segment lost 4 bases and the V segment lost 4 bases, leaving 14 bases of the junction unmatched. CDR3 length: 18 amino acids. Germline V lookup: CDR1 LNHDA, CDR2 SQIVND (reference sequence).

The rearrangement links TRBV6-5 to TRBJ1-1, with D perhaps TRBD1 (5 bases). The CDR3 has 15 residues. CDR1 is MNHEY and CDR2 is SVGAGI in the germline V gene. V was pared by 6 bases and J by 5 bases, with 19 bases between. CDR3 sequence reads: CASSSLDSSITEAFF. CDR3 coding DNA: TGTGCCAGCAGCTCACTAGACAGTTCGATTACTGAAGCTTTCTTT.

This chain links TRBV29-1 with TRBJ2-5; 7 positions match TRBD1. The germline V gene has CDR1 SQVTM and CDR2 ANQGSEA. The CDR3 spans 15 residues. V gave up 4 bases and J gave up 2 bases; unmatched junction bases: 10. CDR3 residues: CSVGVDDREQETQYF. The CDR3 DNA follows: TGCAGCGTTGGGGTGGACGACAGGGAACAAGAGACCCAGTACTTC.

This chain uses TRBV4-1 with TRBJ2-6, with D possibly TRBD1 on 5 matching bases. Germline CDR1 is MGHRA and CDR2 is YSYEKL. Trimming left V 1 base short and J 1 base short, with 11 bases between. The CDR3 length is 17 residues. This CDR3 is CASSQVIGVSGANVLTF. The CDR3 DNA sequence: TGCGCCAGCAGCCAAGTAATAGGGGTTTCTGGGGCCAACGTCCTGACTTTC.

CDR3 residues: CASSLEGGGSRVRGYGYTF. CDR3 DNA: TGTGCCAGCAGCTTAGAGGGGGGGGGATCCAGGGTGAGAGGCTATGGCTACACCTTC. The chain has TRBV7-2 and TRBJ1-2; a possible D gene is TRBD1 (6 bases). This CDR3 contains 19 residues. Germline values: CDR1 SGHTA, CDR2 FQGNSA. V was shortened by 1 base and J by 4 bases, with 25 bases between the two germline ends.

The V call is TRBV6-1, the J call TRBJ2-5; TRBD2 is a possible D gene (6 bases). The end of the DNA aligns better with TRBJ2-7, so the J call may be wrong. The CDR3 is 17 amino acids. Germline values: CDR1 MNHNS, CDR2 SASEGT. CDR3 amino acids: CASSAPRGGIAPYEQYF. The DNA for the CDR3 is TGTGCCAGCAGTGCCCCCCGTGGCGGGATAGCCCCCTACGAGCAGTACTTC.

This clone was recorded once. V usage is TRBV6-6 and J usage is TRBJ1-1; the D is unclear. This CDR3 is built from 12 residues. The germline V gene has CDR1 MNHNY and CDR2 SVGAGI (reference sequence). Trimming removed 3 bases from V and 4 bases from J, with 6 bases in between. The chain's CDR3 is CASSYLATEAFF. The CDR3 bases are TGTGCCAGCAGTTATCTGGCCACTGAAGCTTTCTTT.

The chain employs TRBV27 and TRBJ1-5; D remains unclear. Germline V CDR1 and CDR2: MNHEY, SMNVEV (reference sequence). The CDR3 is 13 residues long. V was trimmed by 2 bases and J by 5 bases, leaving 7 bases between them. CDR3 region: CASSLGVYQPQHF. The CDR3 DNA is TGTGCCAGCAGTTTAGGAGTATATCAGCCCCAGCATTTT.

This chain uses TRBV27 with TRBJ1-1, with 7 bases fitting TRBD1. This CDR3 contains 15 residues. Germline V gene data show CDR1 as MNHEY and CDR2 as SMNVEV (reference sequence). V was clipped by 6 bases and J by 1 base; unmatched bases: 8. The CDR3 DNA sequence: TGTGCCAGCAGCCAAACAGGGGTGGGGAACACTGAAGCTTTCTTT. Protein sequence: CASSQTGVGNTEAFF.

The chain couples TRBV27 to TRBJ1-1; tentative D call: TRBD1 (5 bases). Germline loops: CDR1 MNHEY, CDR2 SMNVEV (reference sequence). Trimming left V 6 bases short and J 2 bases short, with 13 bases between. The CDR3 extends over 14 amino acids. Here the CDR3 DNA reads TGTGCCAGCAGCGTAGGGACCATTAACACTGAAGCTTTCTTT. Protein product: CASSVGTINTEAFF.

The V and J genes are TRBV27 and TRBJ2-7, with D maybe TRBD1 (6 bases). The CDR3 consists of 14 residues. V was clipped by 3 bases and J by 4 bases, with 13 bases between them. Germline CDR1 MNHEY, CDR2 SMNVEV (reference sequence). This CDR3 is CASSLARGYYEQYF. The CDR3 DNA follows: TGTGCCAGCAGTTTGGCCAGGGGATATTACGAGCAGTACTTC.

This chain connects TRBV9 to TRBJ2-7; TRBD2 aligns across 10 bases. The CDR3 length is 17 residues. Germline V gives CDR1 SGDLS, CDR2 YYNGEE. The junction had 11 bases not matched to a gene; V was cut back by 0 bases and J by 5 bases. For the CDR3, the DNA is TGTGCCAGCAGCGTAGACCAGCGGGGGGGCCGGAAGAACGAGCAGTACTTC. Its protein is CASSVDQRGGRKNEQYF.

This chain joins TRBV5-8 and TRBJ1-1; TRBD1 aligns across 7 bases. Germline loops: CDR1 SGHTS, CDR2 YDEGEE. This CDR3 region has 16 residues. V gave up 4 bases and J gave up 7 bases; unmatched junction bases: 16. The CDR3 region is CASSPRAGGLRVEAFF. The CDR3 nucleotides are TGTGCCAGCAGCCCCAGGGCAGGGGGGCTCCGGGTTGAAGCTTTCTTT. The whole variable domain, filled in from reference TRBV5-8 and TRBJ1-1, reads EAGVTQSPTHLIKTRGQQATLRCSPISGHTSVYWYQQALGLGLQFLLWYDEGEERNRGNFPPRFSGRQFPNYSSELNVNALELEDSALYLCASSPRAGGLRVEAFFGQGTRLTVV.

V gene TRBV7-9 combines with J gene TRBJ2-2; D not certain. Looked up from germline, CDR1 is SEHNR and CDR2 is FQNEAQ (reference sequence). This CDR3 spans 12 amino acids. Trimming stripped 2 bases from V and 6 bases from J, with 4 bases between. The CDR3 coding sequence is TGTGCCAGCAGCTTAATGGCCGGGGAGCTGTTTTTT. It encodes CASSLMAGELFF.

This clone was detected only once. V usage is TRBV27 and J usage is TRBJ1-2; D gene uncertain. V was cut by 0 bases and J by 4 bases, with 12 bases left in between. This CDR3 comprises 15 residues. CDR1 is MNHEY, CDR2 SMNVEV, per germline (reference sequence). The CDR3 coding sequence is TGTGCCAGCAGTTTATCGGCAACAACAATCTATGGCTACACCTTC. This translates into CASSLSATTIYGYTF.

This clone was picked up one time. The chain joins TRBV10-3 to TRBJ2-7; tentatively, D is TRBD2 (6 bases). Germline CDR1 and CDR2: ENHRY and SYGVKD. V was clipped by 2 bases and J by 6 bases, with 11 bases between them. The CDR3 length is 13 residues. The CDR3 spells CAISEPTSFEQYF. CDR3 nucleotide sequence: TGTGCCATCAGTGAGCCGACTAGTTTCGAGCAGTACTTC.